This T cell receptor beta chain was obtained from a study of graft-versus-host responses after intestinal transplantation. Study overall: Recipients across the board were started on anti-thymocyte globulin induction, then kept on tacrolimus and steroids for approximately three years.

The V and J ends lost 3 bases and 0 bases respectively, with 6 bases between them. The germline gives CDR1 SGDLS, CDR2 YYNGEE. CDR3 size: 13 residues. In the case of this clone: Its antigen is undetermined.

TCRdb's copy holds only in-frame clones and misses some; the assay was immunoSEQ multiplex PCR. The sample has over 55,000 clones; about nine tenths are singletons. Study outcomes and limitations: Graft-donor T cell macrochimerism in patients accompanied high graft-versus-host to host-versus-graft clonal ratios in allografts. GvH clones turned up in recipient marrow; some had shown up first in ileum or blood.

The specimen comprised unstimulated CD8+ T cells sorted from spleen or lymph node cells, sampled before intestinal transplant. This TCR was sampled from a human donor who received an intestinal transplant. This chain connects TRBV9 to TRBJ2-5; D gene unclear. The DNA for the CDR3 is TGTGCCAGCAGCGCCGACAACCAAGAGACCCAGTACTTC. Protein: CASSADNQETQYF.